This is a list of T cell receptor beta chains from one sample in a study of response to subunit inactivated influenza vaccine. TCRdb fed the RT-PCR reads into MiXCR, producing one record per CDR3 protein. Of under 200,000 distinct CDR3 sequences listed, about an eighth are singletons. These records were also assigned to another study, of T cells expressing NK-cell markers.

Sequenced here: CD8+ T cells sorted from PBMCs, sampled 11 to 12 days after vaccination. These receptors all come from a man in his fifties or sixties who received an inactivated influenza vaccine. CDR3s include the opening cysteine and the closing phenylalanine or tryptophan. Each record gives: J gene, V gene, clone size, D gene, CDR3 protein, CDR3 DNA. The D gene is left open where the match is weak. The size field is filled for only some rows; it gives once, few, many or a size class.

TRBJ1-3	TRBV7-9	many	NA	CASSLRHPSGNTIYF	TGTGCCAGCAGCTTAAGACACCCCTCTGGAAACACCATATATTTT
TRBJ1-2	TRBV25-1	few	NA	CASSEYEGPGYTF	TGTGCCAGCAGTGAATACGAGGGGCCCGGCTACACCTTC
TRBJ1-1	TRBV4-1	many	NA	CASSQNRVTEAFF	TGCGCCAGCAGCCAAAACAGGGTTACTGAAGCTTTCTTT
TRBJ2-5	TRBV6-5	NA	NA	CASSYSRVQETQYF	TGTGCCAGCAGTTACTCTCGGGTCCAAGAGACCCAGTACTTC
TRBJ1-5	TRBV12-3/TRBV12-4	many	NA	CASSQGQMGSNQPQHF	TGTGCCAGCAGCCAAGGACAGATGGGTAGCAATCAGCCCCAGCATTTT
TRBJ2-3	TRBV27	few	NA	CASSRVWHDTQYF	TGTGCCAGTAGTCGTGTTTGGCACGATACGCAGTATTTT
TRBJ2-3	TRBV5-6	many	NA	CASSFQDTQYF	TGTGCCAGCAGCTTTCAAGATACGCAGTATTTT
TRBJ2-7	TRBV12-3/TRBV12-4	many	TRBD2	CASSLGLAGTYEQYF	TGTGCCAGCAGCTTAGGACTAGCGGGGACTTACGAGCAGTACTTC
TRBJ2-1	TRBV6-2/TRBV6-3	few	TRBD2	CASSYRDYTYNEQFF	TGTGCCAGCAGCTACCGGGACTACACCTACAATGAGCAGTTCTTC
TRBJ2-5	TRBV4-2	few	NA	CASSQEGDWQETQYF	TGTGCCAGCAGCCAAGAGGGTGACTGGCAAGAGACCCAGTACTTC
TRBJ2-1	TRBV19	few	NA	CASSIGNEQFF	TGTGCCAGTAGTATAGGCAATGAGCAGTTCTTC
TRBJ2-5	TRBV28	few	NA	CASSPLTGFQETQYF	TGTGCCAGCAGTCCGCTTACAGGTTTCCAAGAGACCCAGTACTTC
TRBJ2-7	TRBV13	few	NA	CASSLMFHEQYF	TGTGCCAGCAGCTTAATGTTTCACGAGCAGTACTTC
TRBJ2-1	TRBV30	NA	NA	CAWDGTREVNEQFF	TGTGCCTGGGATGGGACGCGGGAAGTTAATGAGCAGTTCTTC
TRBJ1-6	TRBV28	NA	TRBD1	CASRTGQLDNSPLHF	TGTGCCAGCAGGACGGGACAGCTAGATAATTCACCCCTCCACTTT
TRBJ2-2	TRBV20-1	few	NA	CSALLGENTGELFF	TGCAGTGCTCTCTTAGGAGAAAACACCGGGGAGCTGTTTTTT